This T cell receptor beta chain was retrieved from a study of cytotoxic CD8 clonotypes in ibrutinib-treated CLL. Profiling relied on immunoSEQ multiplex PCR, and the TCRdb table lists in-frame clones only, not all of them. The sample contains about 130,000 clones, approximately 85% of which appear only once. Per germline, CDR1 LGHNA and CDR2 YSLEER. CDR3 size: 17 residues. J gave up 7 bases and V 0 bases, and 6 bases lay outside the gene matches. The chain employs TRBV4-3 and TRBJ2-1; 13 bases line up with TRBD2. This receptor was taken from a human donor with chronic lymphocytic leukemia. Sequenced material: PBMCs, taken after 24 months of ibrutinib treatment. The CDR3 sequence: CASSQEGLAGRGNEQFF. DNA of the CDR3: TGCGCCAGCAGCCAAGAGGGACTAGCGGGGAGGGGGAATGAGCAGTTCTTC.